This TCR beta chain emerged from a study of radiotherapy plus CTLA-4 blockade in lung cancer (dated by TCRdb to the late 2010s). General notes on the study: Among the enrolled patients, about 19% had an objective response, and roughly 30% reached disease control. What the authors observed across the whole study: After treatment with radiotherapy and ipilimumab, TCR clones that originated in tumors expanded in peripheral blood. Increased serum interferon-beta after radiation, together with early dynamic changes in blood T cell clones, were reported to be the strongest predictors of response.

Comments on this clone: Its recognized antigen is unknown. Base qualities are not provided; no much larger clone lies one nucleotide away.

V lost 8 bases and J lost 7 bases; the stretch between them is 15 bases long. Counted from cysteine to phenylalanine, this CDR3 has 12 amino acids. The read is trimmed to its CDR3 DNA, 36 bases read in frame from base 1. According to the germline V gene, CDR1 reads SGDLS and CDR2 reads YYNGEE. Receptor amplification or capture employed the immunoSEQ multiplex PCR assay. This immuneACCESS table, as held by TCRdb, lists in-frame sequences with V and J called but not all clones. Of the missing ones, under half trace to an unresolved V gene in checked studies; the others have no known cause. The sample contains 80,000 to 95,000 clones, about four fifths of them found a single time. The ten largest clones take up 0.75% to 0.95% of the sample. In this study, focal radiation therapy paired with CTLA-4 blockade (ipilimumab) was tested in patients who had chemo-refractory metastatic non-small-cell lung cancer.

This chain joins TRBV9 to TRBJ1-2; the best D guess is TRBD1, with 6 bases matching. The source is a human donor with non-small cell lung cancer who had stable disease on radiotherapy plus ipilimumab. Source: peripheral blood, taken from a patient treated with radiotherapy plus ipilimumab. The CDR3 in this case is CASKRGASGYTF. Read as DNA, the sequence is TGTGCCAGTAAAAGGGGGGCCAGTGGCTACACCTTC.